The entry that follows covers one T cell receptor beta chain sequence. Clones were sequenced by immunoSEQ multiplex PCR, and TCRdb holds only the in-frame ones, with some missing. The sample includes 190,000 or so clones, just under 95% of them seen just once. The sample originates from a study of control samples from healthy donors and cancer patients. The CDR3 runs to 14 residues. CDR1 is SNHLY, CDR2 FYNNEI, per germline. Trimming at V came to 6 bases and at J to 6 bases, leaving 9 bases not matched to a gene. The chain has TRBV2 and TRBJ1-2; TRBD1 matches 8 bases. This clonotype originated in a man in his late teens or twenties in good health. The sequenced material came from blood. CDR3 region: CASRGLTGVDGYTF. The DNA of the CDR3 is TGTGCCAGCAGGGGATTGACAGGGGTTGATGGCTACACCTTC.